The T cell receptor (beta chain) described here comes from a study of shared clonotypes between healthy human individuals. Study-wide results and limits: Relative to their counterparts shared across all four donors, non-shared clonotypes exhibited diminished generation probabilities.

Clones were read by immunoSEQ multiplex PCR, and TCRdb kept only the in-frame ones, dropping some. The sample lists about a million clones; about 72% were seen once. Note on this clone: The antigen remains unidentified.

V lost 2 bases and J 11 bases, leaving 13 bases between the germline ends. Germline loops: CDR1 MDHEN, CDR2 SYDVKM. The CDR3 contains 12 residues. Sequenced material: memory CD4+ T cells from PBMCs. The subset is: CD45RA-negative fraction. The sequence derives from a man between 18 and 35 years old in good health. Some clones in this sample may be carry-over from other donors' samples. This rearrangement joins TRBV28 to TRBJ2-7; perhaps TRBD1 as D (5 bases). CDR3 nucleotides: TGTGCCAGCAGTTTAGGCGCAGGGAAGAAGTACTTC. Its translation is CASSLGAGKKYF. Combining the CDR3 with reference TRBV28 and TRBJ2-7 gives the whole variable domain DVKVTQSSRYLVKRTGEKVFLECVQDMDHENMFWYRQDPGLGLRLIYFSYDVKMKEKGDIPEGYSVSREKKERFSLILESASTNQTSMYLCASSLGAGKKYFGPGTRLTVT.